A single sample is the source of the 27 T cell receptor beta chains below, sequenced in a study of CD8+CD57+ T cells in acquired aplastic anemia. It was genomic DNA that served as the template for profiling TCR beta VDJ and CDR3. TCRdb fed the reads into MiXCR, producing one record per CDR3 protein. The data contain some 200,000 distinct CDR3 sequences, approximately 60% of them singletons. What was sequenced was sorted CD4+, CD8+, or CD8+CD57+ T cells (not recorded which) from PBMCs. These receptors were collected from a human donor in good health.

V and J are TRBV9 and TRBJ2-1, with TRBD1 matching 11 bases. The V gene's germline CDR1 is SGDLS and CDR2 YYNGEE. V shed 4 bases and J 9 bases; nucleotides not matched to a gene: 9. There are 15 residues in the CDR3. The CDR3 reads CASSSGQGAIGEQFF. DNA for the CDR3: TGTGCCAGCAGCTCCGGACAGGGGGCTATTGGTGAGCAGTTCTTC.

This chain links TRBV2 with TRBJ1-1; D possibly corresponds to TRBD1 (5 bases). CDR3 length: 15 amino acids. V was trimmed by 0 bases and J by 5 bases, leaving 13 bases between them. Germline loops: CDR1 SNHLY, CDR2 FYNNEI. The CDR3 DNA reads TGTGCCAGCAGTGAAGCGCTTGGCAGGGCTACTGAAGCTTTCTTT. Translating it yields CASSEALGRATEAFF.

The CDR3, as DNA: TGCAGTGCTAGACCTAGTAGCGGGAGGCATCGCACAGATACGCAGTATTTT. Encoded protein: CSARPSSGRHRTDTQYF. V usage is TRBV20-1 and J usage is TRBJ2-3; 10 nucleotides line up with TRBD2. The germline gives CDR1 DFQATT, CDR2 SNEGSKA (reference sequence). V lost 2 bases, J lost 1 base, and 9 bases stayed unmatched. The CDR3 totals 17 residues.

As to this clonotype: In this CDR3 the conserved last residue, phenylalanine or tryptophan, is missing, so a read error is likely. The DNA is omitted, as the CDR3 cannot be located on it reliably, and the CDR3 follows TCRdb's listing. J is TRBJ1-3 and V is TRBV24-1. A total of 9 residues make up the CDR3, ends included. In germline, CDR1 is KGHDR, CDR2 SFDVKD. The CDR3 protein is CATSDSGLA.

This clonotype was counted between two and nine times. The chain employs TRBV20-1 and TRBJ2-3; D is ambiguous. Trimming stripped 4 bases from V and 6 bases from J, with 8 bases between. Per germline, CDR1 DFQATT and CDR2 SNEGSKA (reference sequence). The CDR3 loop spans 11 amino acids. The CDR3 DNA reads TGCAGTGCTATGAGCCGTGATACGCAGTATTTT. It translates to CSAMSRDTQYF.

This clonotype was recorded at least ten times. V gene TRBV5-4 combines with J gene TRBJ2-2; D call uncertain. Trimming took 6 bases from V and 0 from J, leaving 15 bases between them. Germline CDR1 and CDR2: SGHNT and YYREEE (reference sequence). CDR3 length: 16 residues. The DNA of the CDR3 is TGTGCCAGCACCCCGACTGGAATATCGAACACCGGGGAGCTGTTTTTT. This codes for CASTPTGISNTGELFF.

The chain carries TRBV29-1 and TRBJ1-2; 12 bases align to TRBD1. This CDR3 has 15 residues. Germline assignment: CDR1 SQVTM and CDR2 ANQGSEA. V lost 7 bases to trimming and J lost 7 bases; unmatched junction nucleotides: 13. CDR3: CSGEGPGQGASGYTF. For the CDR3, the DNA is TGCAGCGGCGAAGGTCCGGGACAGGGGGCGAGTGGCTACACCTTC.

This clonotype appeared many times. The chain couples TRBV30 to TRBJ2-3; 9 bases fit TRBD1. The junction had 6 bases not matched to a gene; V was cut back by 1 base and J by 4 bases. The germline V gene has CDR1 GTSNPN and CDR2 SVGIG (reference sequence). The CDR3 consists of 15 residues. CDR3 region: CAWSDGTGSPDTQYF. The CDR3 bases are TGTGCCTGGAGTGACGGGACAGGGTCCCCAGATACGCAGTATTTT.

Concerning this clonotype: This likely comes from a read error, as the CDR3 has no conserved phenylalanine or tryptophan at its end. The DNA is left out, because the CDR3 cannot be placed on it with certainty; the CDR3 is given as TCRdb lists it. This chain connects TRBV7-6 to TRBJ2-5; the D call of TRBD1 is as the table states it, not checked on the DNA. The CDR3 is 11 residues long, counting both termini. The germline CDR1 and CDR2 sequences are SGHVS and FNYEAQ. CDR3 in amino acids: CASAWTGGEDT.

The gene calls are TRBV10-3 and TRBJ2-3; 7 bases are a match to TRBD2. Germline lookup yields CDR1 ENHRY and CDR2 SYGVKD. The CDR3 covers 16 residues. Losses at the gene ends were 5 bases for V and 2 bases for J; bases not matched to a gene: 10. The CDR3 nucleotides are TGTGCCATCAGTAGAACCCGGACTAGTTCCACAGATACGCAGTATTTT. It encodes CAISRTRTSSTDTQYF.

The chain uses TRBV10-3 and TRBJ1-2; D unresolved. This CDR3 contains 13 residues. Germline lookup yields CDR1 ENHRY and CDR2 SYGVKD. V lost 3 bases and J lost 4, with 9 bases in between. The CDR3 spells CAISEDVPYGYTF. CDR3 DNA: TGTGCCATCAGTGAAGACGTGCCCTATGGCTACACCTTC.

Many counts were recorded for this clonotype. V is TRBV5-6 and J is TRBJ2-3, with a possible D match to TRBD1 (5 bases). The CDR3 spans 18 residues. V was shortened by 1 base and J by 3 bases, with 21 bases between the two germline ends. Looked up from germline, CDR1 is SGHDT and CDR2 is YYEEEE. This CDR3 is CASSLHRITSLETDTQYF. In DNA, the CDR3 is TGTGCCAGCAGCTTGCACAGGATCACGTCCCTAGAGACAGATACGCAGTATTTT.

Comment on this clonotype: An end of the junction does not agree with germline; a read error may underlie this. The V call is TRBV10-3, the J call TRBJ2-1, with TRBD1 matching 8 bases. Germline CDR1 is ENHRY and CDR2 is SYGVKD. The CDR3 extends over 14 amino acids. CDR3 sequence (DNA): TGCGCCATCAGTGTGGACAGGGCTTACAATGAGCAGTTCTTC. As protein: CAISVDRAYNEQFF.

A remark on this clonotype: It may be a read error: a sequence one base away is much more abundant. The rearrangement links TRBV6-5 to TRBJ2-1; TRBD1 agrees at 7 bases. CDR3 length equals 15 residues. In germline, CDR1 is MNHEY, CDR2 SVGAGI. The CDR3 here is CASSLDRMGNNGQFF. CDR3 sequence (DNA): TGTGCCAGCAGTTTGGACAGGATGGGGAACAATGGGCAGTTCTTC.

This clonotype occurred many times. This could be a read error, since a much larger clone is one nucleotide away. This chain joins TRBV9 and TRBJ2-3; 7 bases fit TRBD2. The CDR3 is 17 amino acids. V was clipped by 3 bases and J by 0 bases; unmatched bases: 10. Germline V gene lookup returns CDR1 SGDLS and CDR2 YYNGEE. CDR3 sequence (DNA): TGTGCCAGCAGCGCCGGCGGGAGAGTCGGTAGCACAGATACGCAGTATTTT. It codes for CASSAGGRVGSTDTQYF.

The CDR3 DNA sequence: TGCAGCGTAGGGAGGGGGCTGAACACTGAAGCTTTCTTT. Its translation: CSVGRGLNTEAFF. The chain uses TRBV29-1 and TRBJ1-1; TRBD1 agrees at 7 bases. The V gene's germline CDR1 is SQVTM and CDR2 ANQGSEA. The trim removed 6 bases at V and 0 bases at J, leaving 4 bases unmatched. The CDR3 consists of 13 residues.

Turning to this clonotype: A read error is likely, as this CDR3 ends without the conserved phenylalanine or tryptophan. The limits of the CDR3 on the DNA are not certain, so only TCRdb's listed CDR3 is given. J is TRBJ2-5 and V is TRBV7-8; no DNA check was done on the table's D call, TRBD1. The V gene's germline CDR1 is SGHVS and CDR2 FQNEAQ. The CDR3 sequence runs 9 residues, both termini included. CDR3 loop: CASSLGLGQ.

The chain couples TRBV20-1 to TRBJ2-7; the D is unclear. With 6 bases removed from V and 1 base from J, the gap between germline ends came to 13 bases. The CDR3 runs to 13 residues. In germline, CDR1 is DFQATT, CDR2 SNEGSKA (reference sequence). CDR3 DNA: TGCAGTGCCGTGAAGGACGGATCCTACGAGCAGTACTTC. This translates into CSAVKDGSYEQYF.

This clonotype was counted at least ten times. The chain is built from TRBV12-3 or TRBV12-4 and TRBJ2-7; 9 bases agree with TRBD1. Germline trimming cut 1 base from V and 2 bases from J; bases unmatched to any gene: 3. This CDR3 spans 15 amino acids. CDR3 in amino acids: CASSLGTGAPYEQYF. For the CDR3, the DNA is TGTGCCAGCAGTTTAGGGACAGGGGCCCCCTACGAGCAGTACTTC.

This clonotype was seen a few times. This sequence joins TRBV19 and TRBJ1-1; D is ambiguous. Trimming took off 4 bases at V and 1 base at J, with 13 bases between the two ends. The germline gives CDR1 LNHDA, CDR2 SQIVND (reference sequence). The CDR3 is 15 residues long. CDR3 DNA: TGTGCCAGTAGTAAGATCGACACCGCGAACACTGAAGCTTTCTTT. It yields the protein CASSKIDTANTEAFF.

The CDR3 here is CAMRGTDNNEQFF. As DNA, the CDR3 is TGTGCCATGAGGGGGACAGACAACAATGAGCAGTTCTTC. The chain carries TRBV10-3 and TRBJ2-1; 7 positions agree with TRBD1. Germline V gene lookup returns CDR1 ENHRY and CDR2 SYGVKD. V shed 9 bases, J shed 5 bases, and the junction held 7 bases outside the gene matches. The CDR3 extends over 13 amino acids.

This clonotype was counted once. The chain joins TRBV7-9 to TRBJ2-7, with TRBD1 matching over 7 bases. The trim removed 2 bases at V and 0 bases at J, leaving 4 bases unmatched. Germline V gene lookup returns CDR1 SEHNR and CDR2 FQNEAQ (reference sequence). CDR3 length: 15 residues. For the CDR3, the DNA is TGTGCCAGCAGCTTATTGACAGGGTTCTCCTACGAGCAGTACTTC. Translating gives CASSLLTGFSYEQYF.

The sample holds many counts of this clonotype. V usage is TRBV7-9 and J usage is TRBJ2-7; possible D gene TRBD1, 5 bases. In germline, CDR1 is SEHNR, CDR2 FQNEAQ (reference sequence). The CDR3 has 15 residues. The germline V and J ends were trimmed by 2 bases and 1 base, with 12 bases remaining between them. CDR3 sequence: CASSLIQGGSYEQYF. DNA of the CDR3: TGTGCCAGCAGCTTAATCCAGGGCGGATCCTACGAGCAGTACTTC.

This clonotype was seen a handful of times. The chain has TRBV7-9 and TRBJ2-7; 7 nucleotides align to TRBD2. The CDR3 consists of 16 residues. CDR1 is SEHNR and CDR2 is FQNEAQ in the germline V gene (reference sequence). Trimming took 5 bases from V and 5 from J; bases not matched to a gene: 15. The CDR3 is CASSLAGTGGDDEQYF. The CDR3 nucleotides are TGTGCCAGCAGCCTTGCCGGGACGGGGGGAGACGACGAGCAGTACTTC.

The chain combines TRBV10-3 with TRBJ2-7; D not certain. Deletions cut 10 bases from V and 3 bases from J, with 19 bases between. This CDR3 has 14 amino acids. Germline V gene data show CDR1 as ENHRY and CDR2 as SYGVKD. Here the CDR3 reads CASSQKVSDYEQYF. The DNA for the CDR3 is TGTGCCAGCAGCCAAAAGGTTTCGGACTACGAGCAGTACTTC.

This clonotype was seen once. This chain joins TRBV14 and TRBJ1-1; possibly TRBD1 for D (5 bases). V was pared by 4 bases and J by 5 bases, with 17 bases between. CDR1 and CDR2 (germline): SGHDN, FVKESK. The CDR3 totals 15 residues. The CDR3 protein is CASSPQGRVGTEAFF. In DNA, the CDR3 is TGTGCCAGCAGCCCCCAAGGCAGGGTAGGAACTGAAGCTTTCTTT.

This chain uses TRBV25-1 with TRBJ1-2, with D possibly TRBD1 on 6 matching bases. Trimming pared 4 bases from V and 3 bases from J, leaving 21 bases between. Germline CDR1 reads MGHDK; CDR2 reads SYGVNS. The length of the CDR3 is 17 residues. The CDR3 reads CASSGRVGWTDHYGYTF. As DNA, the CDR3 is TGTGCCAGCAGTGGACGGGTTGGGTGGACAGACCACTATGGCTACACCTTC.